The rows below give T cell receptor beta chains drawn from one sample of a study of blood T cell repertoires in COVID-19. Profiling relied on immunoSEQ multiplex PCR, and the TCRdb table lists in-frame clones only, not all of them. The table includes fewer than 200,000 clones, less than 85% detected once. Sequencing was performed on PBMCs or T cells enriched from blood (not recorded which). The receptors shown here come from a woman aged 55-70 years with acute COVID-19. Each CDR3 is given with its conserved first and last residue. The order of the fields is J gene, D gene, clone size, V gene, CDR3 DNA, CDR3 protein. A D gene is named only where the DNA matches it firmly. Where a row states a size, it is once, few, many or the class of an expanded clone; other rows omit it.

TRBJ1-4 | - | - | TRBV7-2 | TGTGCCAGCAGCTGGACAGCCTCTGATAATGAAAAACTGTTTTTT | CASSWTASDNEKLFF
TRBJ1-4 | - | once | TRBV12-3/TRBV12-4 | TGTGCCAGCAGTTGGGGGCGTGAACTGTTTTTT | CASSWGRELFF
TRBJ1-5 | - | - | TRBV7-9 | TGTGCCAGCAGCTTATTGGCCGGAGGGCCCCAGCATTTT | CASSLLAGGPQHF
TRBJ1-2 | - | few | TRBV6-2/TRBV6-3 | TGTGCCAGCAGTTCCCTCGGACGGGCCGGGAGGCTCCACCCTGGCTACACCTTC | CASSSLGRAGRLHPGYTF
TRBJ1-5 | - | few | TRBV19 | TGTGCCAGCACAGGTCTATTGGATCAGCCCCAGCATTTT | CASTGLLDQPQHF
TRBJ2-7 | - | - | TRBV27 | TGTGCCAGCAGTCCAGGGGACGTCAAGCCGGGCGAGCAGTACTTC | CASSPGDVKPGEQYF
TRBJ2-1 | TRBD1 | - | TRBV24-1 | TGTGCCACCAGACAGGGGGCGGCCAATGAGCAGTTCTTC | CATRQGAANEQFF
TRBJ2-3 | - | - | TRBV4-3 | TGCGCCAGCAGCCAATTAAGCGGACCCACAGATACGCAGTATTTT | CASSQLSGPTDTQYF
TRBJ1-1 | - | - | TRBV27 | TGTGCCAGCAGAGTAAGAGCGGGGTACAGCAGCTCAACTGAAGCTTTCTTT | CASRVRAGYSSSTEAFF
TRBJ2-1 | TRBD1 | - | TRBV7-2 | TGTGCCAGCAGCTTAGGGACAGGGGCTTTAAATGAGCAGTTCTTC | CASSLGTGALNEQFF
TRBJ1-3 | - | - | TRBV3-1/TRBV3-2 | TGTGCCAGCAGCCAACGGGGCCGACGGGGGAACACCATATATTTT | CASSQRGRRGNTIYF
TRBJ1-1 | TRBD1 | - | TRBV29-1 | TGCAGCGTTGTGACAGGGATGAACACTGAAGCTTTCTTT | CSVVTGMNTEAFF
TRBJ2-3 | TRBD1 | - | TRBV19 | TGTGCCAGTAGTATAGGGCAGGGGGCAGATACGCAGTATTTT | CASSIGQGADTQYF
TRBJ2-3 | - | - | TRBV14 | TGTGCCAGCAGCCAACAGGGTCCTAGCACAGATACGCAGTATTTT | CASSQQGPSTDTQYF
TRBJ1-2 | - | - | TRBV29-1 | TGCAGCGTTGGGAGCGATTATGGCTACACCTTC | CSVGSDYGYTF
TRBJ1-5 | - | - | TRBV19 | TGTGCCAGTAGTAAGACAGGTTATAGCAATCAGCCCCAGCATTTT | CASSKTGYSNQPQHF
TRBJ1-1 | - | - | TRBV7-9 | TGTGCCACCACCGAGGGCGGGACTGAAGCTTTCTTT | CATTEGGTEAFF
TRBJ2-5 | - | - | TRBV21-1 | TGTGCCAGCAGCAAAGGCCAGCGGGAGGTACCGGGGCAAGAGACCCAGTACTTC | CASSKGQREVPGQETQYF
TRBJ1-3 | - | many | TRBV10-1 | TGCGCCAGCAGTGATACCTCGGGGGCTGGAAACACCATATATTTT | CASSDTSGAGNTIYF
TRBJ1-2 | - | few | TRBV11-2 | TGTGCCAGCAGCTTAGCCGGTCGGACAATCACCTTC | CASSLAGRTITF
TRBJ2-1 | - | - | TRBV27 | TGTGCCAGCAGTTTAAATCCGTACAATGAGCAGTTCTTC | CASSLNPYNEQFF
TRBJ2-5 | - | - | TRBV24-1 | TGTGCCACCAGTGACCCCTGGCAATCGGAGACCCAGTACTTC | CATSDPWQSETQYF
TRBJ1-4 | TRBD1 | - | TRBV9 | TGTGCCCCAAAGAGGGGGCGCCCTTTT | CAPKRGRPF
TRBJ1-2 | TRBD1 | - | TRBV30 | TGTGCCTGGAGTGTGAGGGGGCTTGGGGGCTACACCTTC | CAWSVRGLGGYTF
TRBJ1-4 | TRBD1 | - | TRBV4-1 | TGCGCCAGCAACTCAGGAGACAGGGCGGGGGAAAAACTGTTTTTT | CASNSGDRAGEKLFF